This T cell receptor beta chain was identified in a study of cytomegalovirus exposure and HLA in healthy donors. When sampled, the donors appeared nominally healthy, though they likely had unrecorded immune exposures. PCR involved 60 Vbeta and 13 Jbeta primers. TCRdb's copy holds only in-frame clones and misses some; the assay was immunoSEQ multiplex PCR. This sample's table has 63,000 or so clones. J gave up 2 bases and V 2 bases, and 10 bases lay outside the gene matches. The CDR3 runs 17 residues. Germline V gene lookup returns CDR1 PRHDT and CDR2 FYEKMQ (reference sequence). This TCR was recovered from a boy between 10 and 17 years old in good health and CMV-seronegative. The sample taken for sequencing was PBMCs. The gene calls are TRBV13 and TRBJ2-3; TRBD2 matches at 7 bases. This CDR3 is CASSLSTSGGYTDTQYF. CDR3 sequence (DNA): TGTGCCAGCAGCTTATCCACCTCGGGAGGATACACAGATACGCAGTATTTT.